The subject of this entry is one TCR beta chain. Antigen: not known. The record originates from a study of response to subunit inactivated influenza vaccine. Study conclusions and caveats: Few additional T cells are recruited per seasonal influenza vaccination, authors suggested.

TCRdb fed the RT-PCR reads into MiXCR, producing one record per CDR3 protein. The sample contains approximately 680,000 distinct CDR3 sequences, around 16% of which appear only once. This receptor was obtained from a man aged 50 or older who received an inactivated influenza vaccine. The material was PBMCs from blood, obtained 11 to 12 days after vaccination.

CDR3 protein: CASSPGQPGEQFF. Here the CDR3 DNA reads TGTGCCAGCAGCCCGGGACAGCCCGGAGAGCAGTTCTTC. The V call is TRBV7-7, the J call TRBJ2-1; 7 bases are shared with TRBD1. Germline values: CDR1 SSHAT, CDR2 FNYEAQ (reference sequence). The junction had 8 bases not matched to a gene; V was cut back by 5 bases and J by 10 bases. The CDR3 length is 13 residues.